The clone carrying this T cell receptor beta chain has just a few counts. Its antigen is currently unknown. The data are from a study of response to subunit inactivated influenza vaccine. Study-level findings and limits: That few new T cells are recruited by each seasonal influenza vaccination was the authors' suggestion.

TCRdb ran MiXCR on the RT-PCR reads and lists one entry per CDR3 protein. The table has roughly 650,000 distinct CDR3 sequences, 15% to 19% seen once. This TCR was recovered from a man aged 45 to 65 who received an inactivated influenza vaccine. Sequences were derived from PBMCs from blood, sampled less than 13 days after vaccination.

Written as DNA, the CDR3 is TGTGCCAGCATACCGGGACGGACGAACACCGGGGAGCTGTTTTTT. Amino acids: CASIPGRTNTGELFF. The V and J genes are TRBV5-5 and TRBJ2-2, with D possibly called TRBD1 or TRBD2 (5 bases each). Germline loops: CDR1 SGHKS, CDR2 YYEKEE (reference sequence). V shed 6 bases and J shed 0 bases, with 12 bases lying between them. The CDR3 totals 15 residues.